This T cell receptor (beta chain) derives from a study of OX40 agonist ivuxolimab in advanced cancers. Points from the study as a whole: More expanded clones were seen, on average, in CD8+ T cells than in CD4+. Low normalized T-cell clonal expansion was also seen in some nonresponders. Dosing at 0.1 to 3.0 mg/kg was accompanied by clonal expansion of CD4+ and CD8+ blood T cells by week 6.

A note on this clone: Its antigen is not known.

The CDR3 extends over 12 amino acids. Germline V CDR1 and CDR2: SQVTM, ANQGSEA. The V and J ends lost 7 bases and 4 bases respectively, with 14 bases between them. Profiling relied on immunoSEQ multiplex PCR, and the TCRdb table lists in-frame clones only, not all of them. Among some 50,000 clones listed, 86% were seen once. The investigators sampled blood at baseline, at cycle 4 day 1, and at cycle 7 day 1. V and J are TRBV29-1 and TRBJ2-7, with D uncertain. This sequence originates from an adult with an advanced solid tumor such as melanoma, head and neck, liver or kidney cancer. The starting material was CD4+ or CD8+ T cells sorted from blood, obtained in a trial of the OX40 agonist ivuxolimab. The CDR3, as DNA: TGCAGCGCTAACTTCGGACCTTACGAGCAGTACTTC. This translates into CSANFGPYEQYF.